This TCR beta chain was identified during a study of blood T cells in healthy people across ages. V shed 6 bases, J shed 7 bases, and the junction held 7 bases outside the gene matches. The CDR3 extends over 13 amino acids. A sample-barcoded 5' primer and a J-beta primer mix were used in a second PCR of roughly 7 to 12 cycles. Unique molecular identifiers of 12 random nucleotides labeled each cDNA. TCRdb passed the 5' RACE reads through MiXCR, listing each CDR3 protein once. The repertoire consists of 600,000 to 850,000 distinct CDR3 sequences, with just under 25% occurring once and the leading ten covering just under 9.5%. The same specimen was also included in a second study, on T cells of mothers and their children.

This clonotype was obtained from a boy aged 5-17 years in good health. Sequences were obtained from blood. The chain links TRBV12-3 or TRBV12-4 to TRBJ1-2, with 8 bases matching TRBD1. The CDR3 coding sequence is TGTGCCAGCAGGGCAGGGGGCGCGGGTGGCTACACCTTC. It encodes CASRAGGAGGYTF.